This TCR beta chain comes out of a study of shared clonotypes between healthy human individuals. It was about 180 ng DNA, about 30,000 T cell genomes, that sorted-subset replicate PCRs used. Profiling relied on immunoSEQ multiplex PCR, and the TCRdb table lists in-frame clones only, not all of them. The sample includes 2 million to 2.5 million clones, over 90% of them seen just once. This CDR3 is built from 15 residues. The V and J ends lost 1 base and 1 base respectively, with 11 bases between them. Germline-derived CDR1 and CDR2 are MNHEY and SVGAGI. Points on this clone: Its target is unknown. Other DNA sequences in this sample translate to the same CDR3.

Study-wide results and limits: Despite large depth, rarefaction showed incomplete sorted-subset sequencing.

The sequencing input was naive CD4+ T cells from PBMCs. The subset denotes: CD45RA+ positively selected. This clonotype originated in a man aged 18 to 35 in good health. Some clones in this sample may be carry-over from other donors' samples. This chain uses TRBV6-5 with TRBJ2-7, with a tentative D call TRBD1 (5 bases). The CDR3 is CASSYLAGPSYEQYF. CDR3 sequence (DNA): TGTGCCAGCAGTTACTTGGCAGGGCCTTCCTACGAGCAGTACTTC.